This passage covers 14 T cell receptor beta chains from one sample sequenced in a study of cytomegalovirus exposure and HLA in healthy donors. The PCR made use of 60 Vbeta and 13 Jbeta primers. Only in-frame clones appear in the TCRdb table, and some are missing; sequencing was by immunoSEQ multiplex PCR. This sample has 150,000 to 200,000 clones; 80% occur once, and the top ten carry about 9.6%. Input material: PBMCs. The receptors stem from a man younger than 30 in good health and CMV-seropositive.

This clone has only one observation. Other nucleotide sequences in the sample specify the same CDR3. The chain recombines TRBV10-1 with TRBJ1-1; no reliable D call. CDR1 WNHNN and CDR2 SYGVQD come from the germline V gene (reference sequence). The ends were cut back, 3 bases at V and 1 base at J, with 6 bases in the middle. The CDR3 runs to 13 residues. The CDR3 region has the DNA TGCGCCAGCAGTGAAACCGGGAACACTGAAGCTTTCTTT. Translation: CASSETGNTEAFF.

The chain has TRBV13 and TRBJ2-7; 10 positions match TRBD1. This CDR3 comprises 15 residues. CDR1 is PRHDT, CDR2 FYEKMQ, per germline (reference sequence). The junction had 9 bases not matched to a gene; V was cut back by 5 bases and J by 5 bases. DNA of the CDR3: TGTGCCAGCAGCCACCGGGACAGGGGACTCAACGAGCAGTACTTC. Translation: CASSHRDRGLNEQYF.

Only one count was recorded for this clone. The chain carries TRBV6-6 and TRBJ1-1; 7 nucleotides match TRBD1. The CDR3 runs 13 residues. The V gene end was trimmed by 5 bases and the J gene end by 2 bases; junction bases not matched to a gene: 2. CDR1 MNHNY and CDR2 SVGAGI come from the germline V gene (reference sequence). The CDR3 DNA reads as TGTGCCAGCAGTAGGGACAGAAACACTGAAGCTTTCTTT. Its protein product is CASSRDRNTEAFF.

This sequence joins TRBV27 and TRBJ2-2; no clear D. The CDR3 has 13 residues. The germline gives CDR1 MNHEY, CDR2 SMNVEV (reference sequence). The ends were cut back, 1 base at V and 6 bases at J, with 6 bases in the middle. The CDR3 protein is CASSLFGPGELFF. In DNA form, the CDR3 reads TGTGCCAGCAGTTTATTTGGGCCCGGGGAGCTGTTTTTT.

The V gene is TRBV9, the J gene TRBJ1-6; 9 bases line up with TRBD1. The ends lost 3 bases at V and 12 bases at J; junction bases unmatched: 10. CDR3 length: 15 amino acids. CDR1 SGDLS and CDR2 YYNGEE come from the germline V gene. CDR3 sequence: CASSAGPGTGRPLHF. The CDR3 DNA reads TGTGCCAGCAGCGCCGGTCCCGGGACAGGGAGACCCCTCCACTTT.

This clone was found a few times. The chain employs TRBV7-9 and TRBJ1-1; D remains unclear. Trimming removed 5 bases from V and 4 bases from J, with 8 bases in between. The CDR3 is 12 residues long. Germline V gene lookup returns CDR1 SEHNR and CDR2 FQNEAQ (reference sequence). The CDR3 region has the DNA TGTGCCAGCAGCCTCGGGGTCACTGAAGCTTTCTTT. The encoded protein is CASSLGVTEAFF. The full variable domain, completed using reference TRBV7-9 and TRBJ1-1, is DTGVSQNPRHKITKRGQNVTFRCDPISEHNRLYWYRQTLGQGPEFLTYFQNEAQLEKSRLLSDRFSAERPKGSFSTLEIQRTEQGDSAMYLCASSLGVTEAFFGQGTRLTVV.

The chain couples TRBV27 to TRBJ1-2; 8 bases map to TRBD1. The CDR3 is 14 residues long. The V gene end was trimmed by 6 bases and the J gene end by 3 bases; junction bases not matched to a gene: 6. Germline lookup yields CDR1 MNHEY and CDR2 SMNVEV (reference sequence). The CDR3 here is CASRLLTGDYGYTF. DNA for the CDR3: TGTGCCAGCAGGCTGCTGACAGGGGACTATGGCTACACCTTC.

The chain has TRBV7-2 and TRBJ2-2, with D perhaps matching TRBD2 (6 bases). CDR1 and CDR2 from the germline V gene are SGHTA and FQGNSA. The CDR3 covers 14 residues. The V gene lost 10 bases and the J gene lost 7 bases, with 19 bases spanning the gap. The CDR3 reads CATSSGYEGGELFF. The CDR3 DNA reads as TGTGCCACCTCGAGCGGGTACGAGGGCGGGGAGCTGTTTTTT.

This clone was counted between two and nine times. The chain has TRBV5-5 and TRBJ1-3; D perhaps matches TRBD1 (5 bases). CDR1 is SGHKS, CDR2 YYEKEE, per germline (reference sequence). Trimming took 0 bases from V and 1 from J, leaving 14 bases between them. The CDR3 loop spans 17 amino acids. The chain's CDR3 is CASSLEVGRVSGNTIYF. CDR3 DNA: TGTGCCAGCAGCTTGGAAGTCGGCAGGGTATCTGGAAACACCATATATTTT.

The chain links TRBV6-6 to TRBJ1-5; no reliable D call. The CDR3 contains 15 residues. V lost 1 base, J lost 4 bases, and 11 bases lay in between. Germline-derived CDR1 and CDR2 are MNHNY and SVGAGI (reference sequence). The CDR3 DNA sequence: TGTGCCAGCAGTTACTGGGAGTCTGGAAATCAGCCCCAGCATTTT. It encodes CASSYWESGNQPQHF.

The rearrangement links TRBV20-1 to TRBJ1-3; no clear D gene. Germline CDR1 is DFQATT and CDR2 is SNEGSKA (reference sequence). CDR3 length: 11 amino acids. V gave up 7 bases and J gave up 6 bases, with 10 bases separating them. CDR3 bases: TGCAGTGTTTTACAGCAAAACACCATATATTTT. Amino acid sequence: CSVLQQNTIYF.

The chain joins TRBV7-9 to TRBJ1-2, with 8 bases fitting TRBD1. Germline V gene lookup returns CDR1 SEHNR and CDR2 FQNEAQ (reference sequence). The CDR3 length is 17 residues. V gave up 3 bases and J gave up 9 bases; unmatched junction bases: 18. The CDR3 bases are TGTGCCAGCAGCTTCCCCGGGCGGGACAGGCTCAATCTAAGCTACACCTTC. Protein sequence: CASSFPGRDRLNLSYTF.

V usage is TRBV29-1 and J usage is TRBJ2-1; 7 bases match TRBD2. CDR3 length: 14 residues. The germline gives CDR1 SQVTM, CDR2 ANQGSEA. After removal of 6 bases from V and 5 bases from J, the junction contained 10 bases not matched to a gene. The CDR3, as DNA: TGCAGCGTGAGAGGACTAGTGAGGGACAATGAGCAGTTCTTC. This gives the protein CSVRGLVRDNEQFF.

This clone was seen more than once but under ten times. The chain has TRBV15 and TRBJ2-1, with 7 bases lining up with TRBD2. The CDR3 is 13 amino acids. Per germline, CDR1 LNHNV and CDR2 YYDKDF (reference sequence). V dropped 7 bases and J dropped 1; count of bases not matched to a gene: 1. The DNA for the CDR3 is TGTGCCACCACGGGACTATCCTACAATGAGCAGTTCTTC. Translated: CATTGLSYNEQFF.